A selection of T cell receptor beta chains follows, all from one sample in a study of blood T cells in healthy people across ages. One entry per CDR3 protein, called by TCRdb with MiXCR from the 5' RACE reads. The repertoire consists of some 900,000 distinct CDR3 sequences, with 29% occurring once and the leading ten covering about 18%. The sequencing input was blood. Receptors originate from a woman aged 80 or over in good health. Both conserved end residues are part of each CDR3. A D gene is named only where the DNA matches it firmly. Only part of the rows carry a size: once, few, many, or a class if the clone is expanded.

TRBD2	16	NA	TRBV20-1	TRBJ2-3	CSALPPSGGFTDVQYF	TGCAGTGCCCTCCCCCCCAGCGGGGGGTTCACAGATGTGCAGTATTTT
TRBD1	13	few	TRBV18	TRBJ2-3	CASSRTGKDTQYF	TGTGCCAGCTCACGGACAGGGAAAGATACGCAGTATTTT
NA	13	NA	TRBV30	TRBJ1-6	CAWTRYFNSPLHF	TGTGCCTGGACTCGGTATTTTAATTCACCCCTCCACTTT
NA	16	few	TRBV7-2	TRBJ1-1	CASRSPFGLGDTEAFF	TGTGCCAGCAGATCCCCCTTCGGGTTGGGGGACACTGAAGCTTTCTTT
NA	14	once	TRBV7-2	TRBJ1-2	CASSPRLTGYGYIF	TGTGCCAGCAGCCCCCGTTTGACTGGCTATGGCTACATCTTC
NA	14	many	TRBV20-1	TRBJ2-7	CSARRAASSYEQYF	TGCAGTGCTAGGAGGGCCGCCAGCTCCTACGAGCAGTACTTC
NA	15	few	TRBV20-1	TRBJ2-7	CSADNGGLGYNEQYF	TGCAGTGCCGATAACGGGGGGCTAGGGTACAATGAGCAGTACTTC
TRBD2	15	few	TRBV11-2	TRBJ2-5	CASSLGLRGEETQYF	TGTGCCAGCAGCTTAGGCTTGCGGGGGGAAGAGACCCAGTACTTC
NA	15	few	TRBV7-9	TRBJ1-5	CASNKGPDPNQPQHF	TGTGCCAGCAACAAGGGACCTGATCCCAATCAGCCCCAGCATTTT
NA	15	NA	TRBV19	TRBJ2-5	CASSSRGIPQETQYF	TGTGCCAGTAGTTCCCGGGGGATACCGCAAGAGACCCAGTACTTC
NA	14	many	TRBV10-2	TRBJ1-2	CASSDNAGLYGYTF	TGCGCCAGCAGTGATAATGCAGGACTCTATGGCTACACCTTC
TRBD1	15	many	TRBV24-1	TRBJ2-1	CATSDPGQGLNEQFF	TGTGCCACCAGTGATCCGGGACAGGGGTTAAATGAGCAGTTCTTC
NA	15	many	TRBV20-1	TRBJ1-5	CSARDRSSANQPQHF	TGCAGTGCTAGAGATCGTTCATCAGCCAATCAGCCCCAGCATTTT
NA	13	NA	TRBV7-2	TRBJ2-3	CAGSLGSGDTQYF	TGTGCCGGCAGCTTAGGGTCGGGAGATACGCAGTATTTT
NA	15	NA	TRBV7-2	TRBJ2-3	CASSLALPATDTQYF	TGTGCCAGCAGCTTAGCCCTCCCAGCTACAGATACGCAGTATTTT
TRBD1	14	many	TRBV10-3	TRBJ2-7	CAISQGATSYEQYF	TGTGCCATCAGCCAGGGGGCAACCTCCTACGAGCAGTACTTC
TRBD1	15	few	TRBV5-1	TRBJ1-2	CASSLGQGATDGYTF	TGCGCCAGCAGCTTAGGACAGGGGGCGACTGATGGCTACACCTTC
TRBD1	17	few	TRBV2	TRBJ2-5	CASSKGETGGRGETQYF	TGTGCCAGCAGTAAAGGGGAGACAGGGGGCAGGGGAGAGACCCAGTACTTC
NA	16	many	TRBV27	TRBJ1-2	CASSFWGRGLRDGYTF	TGTGCCAGCAGTTTCTGGGGACGGGGCCTTCGGGATGGCTACACCTTC
NA	17	many	TRBV25-1	TRBJ2-5	CASSPLLGRGQVETQYF	TGTGCCAGCAGCCCCCTTTTAGGTCGGGGGCAGGTCGAGACCCAGTACTTC
NA	14	NA	TRBV4-1	TRBJ2-5	CASSLKSGTETQYF	TGCGCCAGCAGCCTCAAAAGCGGTACCGAGACCCAGTACTTC
TRBD1	15	NA	TRBV29-1	TRBJ1-1	CSALGVTGGLGEAFF	TGCAGCGCCTTGGGAGTGACAGGGGGCCTGGGGGAAGCTTTCTTT
NA	17	NA	TRBV7-7	TRBJ2-6	CASSLRGDVSGANVLTF	TGTGCCAGCAGCTTGAGGGGCGATGTCTCTGGGGCCAACGTCCTGACTTTC
NA	15	many	TRBV3-1	TRBJ1-2	CASSQGEGAVHGYTF	TGTGCCAGCAGCCAAGGGGAAGGGGCGGTCCATGGCTACACCTTC
NA	13	NA	TRBV24-1	TRBJ1-1	CATSEGAKTEAFF	TGTGCCACCAGTGAGGGGGCGAAGACTGAAGCTTTCTTT
NA	14	many	TRBV2	TRBJ2-7	CASSEGDMLYEQYF	TGTGCCAGCAGTGAAGGGGACATGCTCTACGAGCAGTACTTC
TRBD2	17	few	TRBV30	TRBJ2-7	CAWSGGLGTSGGNEQYF	TGTGCCTGGAGTGGAGGGCTTGGGACTAGCGGGGGGAACGAGCAGTACTTC
TRBD2	15	NA	TRBV7-6	TRBJ2-5	CASSDGTMGSREQYF	TGTGCCAGCAGCGATGGGACTATGGGGAGTCGGGAGCAGTACTTC